The 30 T cell receptor beta chains below come from one sample, sequenced in a study of T-cell reconstitution after alpha-beta-depleted transplantation in children (dated by TCRdb to about 2016). Libraries were made using PCR. Instrument on record: Illumina HiSeq 2500. To normalize quantification of the TCRbeta repertoire, the TCR libraries were built with molecular barcoding that relied on unique molecular identifiers. TCRdb reprocessing: public reads trimmed at Q25 with fastp, clones called with MiXCR, in-frame beta chains kept. Each CDR3 protein appears once, grouped with its most common genes and DNA. The sample yields nearly 250,000 distinct CDR3 sequences; under 9.5% were counted once. Clones ranked in the top ten supply 5% to 7% of the sample. What the treatment or condition label conveys for this sample: allogeneic hematopoietic cell transplantation with graft depleted of TCRalphabeta T cells and CD19 B cells.

The sample in question was PBMCs, mostly from graft donor cells, obtained 180 days after TCRalphabeta/CD19-depleted stem cell transplant. The receptors stem from a male patient younger than 18 who had a stem cell transplant for acute lymphoblastic leukemia, so the T cells may come from the graft donor.

The sample holds many counts of this clonotype. This sequence joins TRBV5-1 and TRBJ1-2; no clear D gene. This CDR3 spans 13 amino acids. V was clipped by 0 bases and J by 7 bases, with 10 bases between them. The germline CDR1 and CDR2 sequences are SGHRS and YFSETQ. This CDR3 is CASSLAGVFGYTF. The CDR3 coding sequence is TGCGCCAGCAGCTTGGCAGGTGTATTTGGCTACACCTTC.

This clonotype was recorded at least ten times. V usage is TRBV3-1 and J usage is TRBJ1-1; possible D gene TRBD1, 5 bases. The CDR3 length is 13 residues. Trimming pared 3 bases from V and 4 bases from J, leaving 9 bases between. In germline, CDR1 is LGHDT, CDR2 YNNKEL (reference sequence). CDR3 amino acids: CASSHSGTTEAFF. DNA for the CDR3: TGTGCCAGCAGCCACTCAGGGACCACTGAAGCTTTCTTT.

This clonotype was found many times. The chain employs TRBV5-1 and TRBJ1-5, with D possibly being TRBD1 (5 bases). Germline assignment: CDR1 SGHRS and CDR2 YFSETQ. Trimming removed 2 bases at V and 2 bases at J, with 14 bases between. This CDR3 is built from 16 residues. CDR3 sequence: CASSLAPGPRNQPQHF. DNA for the CDR3: TGCGCCAGCAGCTTAGCCCCGGGACCGCGCAATCAGCCCCAGCATTTT.

The sample holds many counts of this clonotype. The chain recombines TRBV2 with TRBJ1-1; 10 nucleotides line up with TRBD1. The CDR3 length is 15 residues. CDR1 and CDR2 (germline): SNHLY, FYNNEI. Germline trimming cut 7 bases from V and 3 bases from J; bases unmatched to any gene: 8. The CDR3 here is CASTDGQGGYTEAFF. CDR3 nucleotides: TGTGCCAGCACCGATGGACAGGGGGGCTACACTGAAGCTTTCTTT.

This clonotype has ten or more counts. This chain uses TRBV11-2 with TRBJ2-1; 9 bases map to TRBD2. With V trimmed by 6 bases and J by 2 bases, 11 bases remained unmatched. CDR1 and CDR2 (germline): SGHAT, FQNNGV. This CDR3 spans 17 amino acids. The CDR3 reads CASSIIAGDGTYNEQFF. The CDR3 DNA sequence: TGTGCCAGCAGTATTATAGCGGGAGATGGTACCTACAATGAGCAGTTCTTC.

In this sample, this clonotype turned up many times. DNA of the CDR3: TGTGCCAGCAGCCTCCACCGTGGACAGGGGGGCGACGAGCAGTACTTC. This encodes CASSLHRGQGGDEQYF. The chain combines TRBV11-2 with TRBJ2-7; 10 nucleotides agree with TRBD1. V lost 5 bases, J lost 5 bases, and 12 bases stayed unmatched. Germline V CDR1 and CDR2: SGHAT, FQNNGV. The CDR3 runs 16 residues. The entire variable domain, with the rest obtained from reference TRBV11-2 and TRBJ2-7, is as follows: EAGVAQSPRYKIIEKRQSVAFWCNPISGHATLYWYQQILGQGPKLLIQFQNNGVVDDSQLPKDRFSAERLKGVDSTLKIQPAKLEDSAVYLCASSLHRGQGGDEQYFGPGTRLTVT.

This clonotype was detected many times. The CDR3 loop reads CSASPQQREQYF. The CDR3 DNA reads TGCAGTGCTAGTCCTCAACAGAGGGAGCAGTACTTC. V and J are TRBV20-1 and TRBJ2-7; D is unresolved. V gave up 3 bases and J gave up 7 bases, with 13 bases separating them. This CDR3 contains 12 residues. Looked up from germline, CDR1 is DFQATT and CDR2 is SNEGSKA (reference sequence).

About this clonotype: One base away lies a much larger clone, so this may be a sequencing read error. CDR3 region: CSASPGLSGGLNEQFF. In nucleotides, the CDR3 is TGCAGTGCTAGCCCAGGACTATCGGGAGGTCTCAATGAGCAGTTCTTC. The rearrangement joins TRBV20-1 to TRBJ2-1; 7 positions agree with TRBD2. CDR1 is DFQATT and CDR2 is SNEGSKA in the germline V gene (reference sequence). The CDR3 spans 16 residues. After removal of 3 bases from V and 6 bases from J, the junction contained 14 bases not matched to a gene.

Many counts were recorded for this clonotype. This sequence joins TRBV6-5 and TRBJ1-4; tentatively, D is TRBD1 (5 bases). V gave up 8 bases and J gave up 3 bases, with 16 bases separating them. Germline V gene data show CDR1 as MNHEY and CDR2 as SVGAGI. The CDR3 covers 15 residues. The CDR3 bases are TGTGCCAGCTGGGGCCTTGGAGCCTCTAATGAAAAACTGTTTTTT. Amino acid sequence: CASWGLGASNEKLFF.

This clonotype was seen many times. The J gene is TRBJ1-2, the V gene TRBV19; D not resolved. The V and J ends lost 7 bases and 6 bases respectively, with 12 bases between them. The CDR3 is 12 amino acids. Germline V gene data show CDR1 as LNHDA and CDR2 as SQIVND (reference sequence). The CDR3 reads CASNGVRHGYTF. DNA of the CDR3: TGTGCCAGTAACGGGGTACGTCATGGCTACACCTTC.

The V and J genes are TRBV2 and TRBJ1-2; D perhaps matches TRBD1 (5 bases). Germline CDR1 reads SNHLY; CDR2 reads FYNNEI. Trimming took off 6 bases at V and 2 bases at J, with 16 bases between the two ends. The CDR3 length is 15 residues. This CDR3 reads CASSLPQGVNYGYTF. In nucleotides, the CDR3 is TGTGCCAGCAGCCTCCCTCAGGGAGTGAACTATGGCTACACCTTC.

DNA of the CDR3: TGTGCCAGCAGCGCCGTAGGGGCCAGCGGGGGCAGGAATGAGCAGTTCTTC. Translating it yields CASSAVGASGGRNEQFF. This chain links TRBV9 with TRBJ2-1; TRBD2 matches 8 bases. Germline CDR1 SGDLS, CDR2 YYNGEE. V trimming: 3 bases; J trimming: 7 bases; junction bases outside the gene matches: 15. CDR3 length: 17 amino acids.

This clonotype was counted at least ten times. The DNA of the CDR3 is TGCGCCAGCAGCCAAGATCGGGGGGGAGCCACAGATACGCAGTATTTT. Its translation is CASSQDRGGATDTQYF. The gene calls are TRBV4-3 and TRBJ2-3; TRBD2 aligns across 8 bases. Germline trimming cut 0 bases from V and 2 bases from J; bases unmatched to any gene: 4. This CDR3 has 16 residues. Germline lookup yields CDR1 LGHNA and CDR2 YSLEER.

This clonotype was recorded at least ten times. V and J are TRBV29-1 and TRBJ1-3; 8 nucleotides align to TRBD1. J was trimmed by 8 bases and V by 4 bases; bases with no gene match: 10. This CDR3 is 14 amino acids long. CDR1 and CDR2 from the germline V gene are SQVTM and ANQGSEA. The CDR3 nucleotides read TGCAGCGTTGTGTCTCATACAGGGGGGTACACCATATATTTT. It yields the protein CSVVSHTGGYTIYF.

This clonotype appeared many times. This chain's CDR3 is CASSQGRGDTQYF. In DNA form, the CDR3 reads TGTGCCAGCAGCCAAGGGCGGGGGGATACGCAGTATTTT. The rearrangement uses TRBV4-2 and TRBJ2-3; 7 positions match TRBD2. V shed 1 base and J 6 bases; nucleotides not matched to a gene: 1. CDR1 LGHNA and CDR2 YNFKEQ come from the germline V gene. This CDR3 is built from 13 residues.

Many counts were recorded for this clonotype. The chain has TRBV14 and TRBJ1-1; D is ambiguous. V lost 0 bases and J lost 13, with 15 bases in between. Germline CDR1 is SGHDN and CDR2 is FVKESK. The CDR3 extends over 13 amino acids. CDR3 nucleotides: TGTGCCAGCAGCCAAGAGTGGGGAACTAGCGTTTTCTTT. Amino acids: CASSQEWGTSVFF.

This clonotype was seen at least ten times. This chain links TRBV7-8 with TRBJ2-1; D remains unclear. The CDR3 runs to 12 residues. The V gene lost 5 bases and the J gene lost 8 bases, with 10 bases spanning the gap. Germline V gene sequence: CDR1 SGHVS, CDR2 FQNEAQ. The CDR3 DNA is TGTGCCAGCAGCCCCGGTACTCATGAGCAGTTCTTC. Encoded protein: CASSPGTHEQFF. The complete variable domain, with remaining parts taken from reference TRBV7-8 and TRBJ2-1, reads GAGVSQSPRYKVAKRGQDVALRCDPISGHVSLFWYQQALGQGPEFLTYFQNEAQLDKSGLPSDRFFAERPEGSVSTLKIQRTQQEDSAVYLCASSPGTHEQFFGPGTRLTVL.

This clonotype occurred a few times. The chain couples TRBV6-5 to TRBJ2-5, with D hard to call. Between the trimmed V and J ends, which lost 2 bases and 5 bases, there was a span of 6 bases. Germline V gene sequence: CDR1 MNHEY, CDR2 SVGAGI. This CDR3 region has 12 residues. The CDR3 loop reads CASSYPSETQYF. The CDR3, as DNA: TGTGCCAGCAGTTACCCGTCGGAGACCCAGTACTTC.

There are many counts of this clonotype. The chain carries TRBV9 and TRBJ1-2, with no clear D. Germline assignment: CDR1 SGDLS and CDR2 YYNGEE. The CDR3 loop spans 16 amino acids. Trimming pared 2 bases from V and 0 bases from J, leaving 14 bases between. The CDR3 sequence is CASSVSGNGANYGYTF. The CDR3 region has the DNA TGTGCCAGCAGCGTCAGTGGTAATGGCGCTAACTATGGCTACACCTTC.

This chain links TRBV7-3 with TRBJ2-1; 15 bases agree with TRBD2. This CDR3 region has 18 residues. CDR1 is SGHTA and CDR2 is FQGTGA in the germline V gene. J was trimmed by 7 bases and V by 6 bases; bases with no gene match: 13. The CDR3: CASRSPGLAGGLRNEQFF. In nucleotides, the CDR3 is TGTGCCAGCAGATCCCCGGGACTAGCGGGAGGTCTCCGAAATGAGCAGTTCTTC.

This clonotype showed up many times. V gene TRBV10-3 combines with J gene TRBJ2-3; tentatively, D is TRBD1 (5 bases). V was shortened by 4 bases and J by 5 bases, with 19 bases between the two germline ends. The CDR3 spans 16 residues. In germline, CDR1 is ENHRY, CDR2 SYGVKD. Written as DNA, the CDR3 is TGTGCCATCAGTGTCCCCAGGGCAAATCAGGGAGATACGCAGTATTTT. This codes for CAISVPRANQGDTQYF.

This clonotype occurred many times. This CDR3 is CASSPRLAGYNEQFF. CDR3 coding DNA: TGTGCCAGCAGCCCGAGACTAGCGGGCTACAATGAGCAGTTCTTC. The rearrangement links TRBV5-6 to TRBJ2-1; 10 bases are a match to TRBD2. The CDR3 runs to 15 residues. Unmatched junction bases numbered 4, after V lost 4 bases and J lost 3 bases. The germline V gene has CDR1 SGHDT and CDR2 YYEEEE.

This clonotype showed up many times. The chain joins TRBV7-9 to TRBJ2-1; weak D call: TRBD1 (6 bases). The CDR3 is 15 amino acids. Trimming took off 0 bases at V and 5 bases at J, with 11 bases between the two ends. CDR1 and CDR2 from the germline V gene are SEHNR and FQNEAQ (reference sequence). The CDR3 region has the DNA TGTGCCAGCAGCTTAGCAGGGACACCGAACAATGAGCAGTTCTTC. Translation gives CASSLAGTPNNEQFF.

Turning to this clonotype: One end of the junction does not line up with germline, which may come from a read error. V and J are TRBV7-6 and TRBJ2-7; possible D gene TRBD2, 5 bases. This CDR3 has 15 amino acids. Germline CDR1 and CDR2: SGHVS and FNYEAQ. CDR3 sequence: CASSLGASPSYDQYF. Written as DNA, the CDR3 is TGTGCCAGCAGCTTAGGGGCTAGCCCCTCCTACGACCAGTACTTC.

This clonotype has ten or more counts. This chain links TRBV5-5 with TRBJ2-5; possibly TRBD1 for D (6 bases). Germline V gene data show CDR1 as SGHKS and CDR2 as YYEKEE (reference sequence). This CDR3 spans 16 amino acids. The V end was cut by 1 base, the J end by 1 base, with 14 bases between. Here the CDR3 reads CASSLPTGTLQETQYF. In nucleotides, the CDR3 is TGTGCCAGCAGCTTGCCGACCGGGACACTCCAAGAGACCCAGTACTTC.

The table lists this clonotype with many counts. The chain links TRBV18 to TRBJ2-2; a possible D gene is TRBD2 (6 bases). Germline V gene sequence: CDR1 KGHSH, CDR2 LQKENI. The CDR3 totals 17 residues. V gave up 1 base and J gave up 2 bases, with 14 bases separating them. The CDR3 bases are TGTGCCAGCTCACCACGATCGCTAGCGCTAAACACCGGGGAGCTGTTTTTT. Residues: CASSPRSLALNTGELFF.

Details on this clonotype: Just one base apart from a much larger clone, this may be a read error. The rearrangement joins TRBV6-1 to TRBJ2-3; 7 nucleotides agree with TRBD1. The length of the CDR3 is 15 residues. CDR1 is MNHNS, CDR2 SASEGT, per germline. The CDR3 nucleotides read TGTGCCATCAGTCAAAGGACAGGAGGCACAGATACGCAGTATTTT. Its protein product is CAISQRTGGTDTQYF.

This clonotype has a count of ten or more. The CDR3 bases are TGCGCCAGCAGCTTGGGACAGGCTAATGAAAAACTGTTTTTT. Translated: CASSLGQANEKLFF. The chain recombines TRBV5-1 with TRBJ1-4; D possibly corresponds to TRBD1 (6 bases). Deletions cut 0 bases from V and 3 bases from J, with 6 bases between. The CDR3 is 14 residues long. Germline V lookup: CDR1 SGHRS, CDR2 YFSETQ. The full variable domain, in which reference TRBV5-1 and TRBJ1-4 provide the parts outside the CDR3, is KAGVTQTPRYLIKTRGQQVTLSCSPISGHRSVSWYQQTPGQGLQFLFEYFSETQRNKGNFPGRFSGRQFSNSRSEMNVSTLELGDSALYLCASSLGQANEKLFFGSGTQLSVL.

Regarding this clonotype: Likely a read error: the CDR3 ends without its conserved phenylalanine or tryptophan. The chain recombines TRBV5-1 with TRBJ2-2, with D uncertain. Germline V lookup: CDR1 SGHRS, CDR2 YFSETQ. The CDR3 sequence is 14 residues long. This chain's CDR3 is CASSSRVNTGELFL. CDR3 bases: TGCGCCAGTAGCTCACGCGTGAACACCGGGGAGCTGTTTCTT.

This sequence joins TRBV27 and TRBJ2-2; D is tentatively TRBD1 or TRBD2 (6 bases each). The CDR3 consists of 15 residues. Trimming stripped 3 bases from V and 1 base from J, with 9 bases between. CDR1 is MNHEY and CDR2 is SMNVEV in the germline V gene (reference sequence). CDR3 nucleotide sequence: TGTGCCAGCAGTTTGCGGGACATGAACACCGGGGAGCTGTTTTTT. Its translation: CASSLRDMNTGELFF.